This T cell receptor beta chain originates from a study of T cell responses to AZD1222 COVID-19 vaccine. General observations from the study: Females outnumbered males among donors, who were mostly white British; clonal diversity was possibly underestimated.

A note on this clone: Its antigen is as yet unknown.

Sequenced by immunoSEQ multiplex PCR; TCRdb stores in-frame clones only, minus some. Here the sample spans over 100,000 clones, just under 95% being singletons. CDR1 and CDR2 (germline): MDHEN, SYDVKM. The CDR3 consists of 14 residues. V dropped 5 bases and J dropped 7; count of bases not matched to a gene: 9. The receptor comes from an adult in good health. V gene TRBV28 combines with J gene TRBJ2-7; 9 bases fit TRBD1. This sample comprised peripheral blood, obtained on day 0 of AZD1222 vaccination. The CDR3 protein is CASSLAWTGVEQYF. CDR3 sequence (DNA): TGTGCCAGCAGTCTCGCGTGGACAGGGGTAGAGCAGTACTTC.